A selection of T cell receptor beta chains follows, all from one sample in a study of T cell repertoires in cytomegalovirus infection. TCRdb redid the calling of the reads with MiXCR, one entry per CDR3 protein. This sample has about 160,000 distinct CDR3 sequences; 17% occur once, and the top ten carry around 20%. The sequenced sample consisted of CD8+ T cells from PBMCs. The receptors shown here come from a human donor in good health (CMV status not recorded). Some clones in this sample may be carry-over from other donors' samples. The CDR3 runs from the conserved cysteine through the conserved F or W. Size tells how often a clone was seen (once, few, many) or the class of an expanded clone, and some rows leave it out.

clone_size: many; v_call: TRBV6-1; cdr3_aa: CASSEVGTVYNEQFF
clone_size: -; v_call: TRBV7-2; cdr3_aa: CASSFDPFEAFF
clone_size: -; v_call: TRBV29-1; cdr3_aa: CSVDTYTDTQYF
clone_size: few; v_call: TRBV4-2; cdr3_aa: CASSPGNNEQFF
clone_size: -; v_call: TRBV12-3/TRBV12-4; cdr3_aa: CASSLSRTSDGYTF
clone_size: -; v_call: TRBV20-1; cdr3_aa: CSAREDDGSLGTDTQYF
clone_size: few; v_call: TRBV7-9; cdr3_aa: CASSWGGGNEQFF
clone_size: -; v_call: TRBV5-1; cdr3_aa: CASSLDPRGADTQYF
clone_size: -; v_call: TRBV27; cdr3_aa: CASSPSRGGMNTEAFF
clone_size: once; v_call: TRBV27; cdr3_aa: CASSLGGPGGYTF
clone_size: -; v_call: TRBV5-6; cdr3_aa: CASSAREEWPDTQYF
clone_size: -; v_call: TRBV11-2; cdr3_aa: CASSPGSPLHF
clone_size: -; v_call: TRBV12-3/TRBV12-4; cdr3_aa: CASSFGGETQYF
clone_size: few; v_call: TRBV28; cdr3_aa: CASTQTMNTEAFF
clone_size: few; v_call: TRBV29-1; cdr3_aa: CSGTPSIREASYNEQFF
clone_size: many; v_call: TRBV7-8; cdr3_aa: CASSPSPDTQYF
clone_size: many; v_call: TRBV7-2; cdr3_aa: CASSLRGQGSHEQYF
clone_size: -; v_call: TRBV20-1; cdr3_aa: CSARKPFKVRSYNEQFF
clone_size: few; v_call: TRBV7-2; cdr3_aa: CASSFTPSGHYEQYF